The 19 T cell receptor beta chains listed next were all sequenced from one sample in a study of tissue T cells after allogeneic stem cell transplantation. Described time point: mouse harvest day 14 after allogeneic transplant. Each mouse received 10^7 T-cell-depleted marrow cells plus 10^6 splenic CD5+ T cells by tail vein. Repertoires were generated with immunoSEQ multiplex PCR, while TCRdb's copy carries only in-frame clones and drops some. The sample holds 5,000 or so clones; approximately 33% are singletons and the top ten take approximately 4.4%. The sequenced sample was skin. These receptors all stem from a female BALB/c mouse given C57BL/6 T cells with graft-versus-host disease after an allogeneic hematopoietic cell transplant.

Only a few counts were recorded for this clone. The gene names here belong to mouse. The CDR3 DNA, read in part, is TGTGCCAGCAGTCTGCCCAGGGGGACAGAAGTCTTC. Translation: CASSLPRGTEVF. The entire CDR3 protein reads CASSLPRGTEVFF. The genes are TRBV26 and TRBJ1-1; 7 bases match TRBD1. The CDR3 goes on 1 residue after the read ends, and that part is filled in from the germline J gene. The CDR3 has 13 amino acids. J gave up 5 bases and V 2 bases, and 2 bases lay outside the gene matches. Germline-derived CDR1 and CDR2 are KGHPV and FQNQEV (reference sequence). The full variable domain, rest sourced from reference TRBV26 and TRBJ1-1, is NSKVIQTPRYLVKGQGQKAKMRCIPEKGHPVVFWYQQNKNNEFKFLINFQNQEVLQQIDMTEKRFSAECPSNSPCSLEIQSSEAGDSALYLCASSLPRGTEVFFGKGTRLTVV.

This clone is medium-sized within its sample. Gene names refer to mouse genes. The read finishes 1 residue shy of the CDR3 end, and the germline J gene is used to complete it. The rearrangement joins TRBV12-2 to TRBJ2-3; 12 bases agree with TRBD2. J gave up 3 bases and V 2 bases, and 2 bases lay outside the gene matches. CDR3 size: 15 residues. Germline CDR1 and CDR2: SGHLS and HYDKME. CDR3 region: CASSPDWGGAETLYF. Incomplete CDR3 DNA: TGTGCCAGCTCTCCCGACTGGGGGGGCGCAGAAACGCTGTAT.

This clone has more than one count but fewer than ten. Gene names and germline refer to mouse. Coverage ceases 1 residue before the CDR3 finishes, and the germline J gene fills in the end. This chain links TRBV2 with TRBJ2-7; 13 nucleotides match TRBD2. V was clipped by 1 base and J by 7 bases; unmatched bases: 4. Germline values: CDR1 LGHNA, CDR2 YSYQKL. There are 15 residues in the CDR3. The CDR3 DNA, read in part, is TGTGCCAGCAGCCAAGGGACTGGGGGGGCGGAGGAACAGTAC. Its translation is CASSQGTGGAEEQY. The CDR3 in its entirety is CASSQGTGGAEEQYF.

In regard to this clone: Each gene name is a mouse one. The CDR3 protein is CASSSGGYEQYF. The CDR3 DNA, read in part, is TGTGCCAGCAGTTCAGGGGGCTATGAACAGTAC. The chain joins TRBV26 to TRBJ2-7; 7 bases map to TRBD1. The DNA ends 1 residue before the CDR3 does, and the rest of the CDR3 is filled in from the germline J gene. The CDR3 is 12 amino acids. Germline loops: CDR1 KGHPV, CDR2 FQNQEV (reference sequence). Unmatched junction bases numbered 1, after V lost 5 bases and J lost 3 bases.

Relative to its sample, this clone is medium-sized. The genes are named according to mouse. The sequence runs out 1 residue before the end of the CDR3; the remainder is reconstructed from the germline J gene. The V gene is TRBV12-1, the J gene TRBJ2-7; D might be TRBD1 (8 bases). This CDR3 spans 12 amino acids. Deletions cut 5 bases from V and 3 bases from J, with 10 bases between. Germline V gives CDR1 SGHSN, CDR2 HYEKVE. CDR3 bases read: TGTGCCAGCTACAGGGGGGGCTATGAACAGTAC. It codes for CASYRGGYEQY. In full, the CDR3 reads CASYRGGYEQYF.

With respect to this clone: Gene and germline names: mouse. The CDR3 end lies 1 residue beyond the end of the read and is filled in from the germline J gene. The genes are TRBV31 and TRBJ1-2; TRBD1 matches 7 bases. The ends lost 4 bases at V and 0 bases at J; junction bases unmatched: 11. CDR3 size: 16 residues. CDR1 and CDR2 from the germline V gene are GKSSPN and SITVG. The CDR3 here is CAWKSPPGGANSDYTF. Incomplete CDR3 DNA: TGTGCCTGGAAGAGCCCCCCAGGGGGAGCAAACTCCGACTACACC.

Worth noting for this clone: Genes and germline come from the mouse. With the read ending 1 residue before the CDR3 end, the germline J gene is used to fill in that end. The chain combines TRBV12-2 with TRBJ2-3, with D perhaps matching TRBD2 (6 bases). Germline V lookup: CDR1 SGHLS, CDR2 HYDKME. The CDR3 is 14 residues long. V was clipped by 2 bases and J by 0 bases, with 8 bases between them. The covered CDR3 bases are TGTGCCAGCTCTCCCCTGGGGAGTGCAGAAACGCTGTAT. Protein sequence: CASSPLGSAETLY. The full CDR3 sequence reads CASSPLGSAETLYF.

Of note for this clone: These gene names are mouse names. The read terminates 1 residue before the CDR3 end, so the remaining end is supplied by the germline J gene. The chain employs TRBV26 and TRBJ1-1; 9 bases are a match to TRBD1. Germline values: CDR1 KGHPV, CDR2 FQNQEV (reference sequence). V lost 3 bases, J lost 3 bases, and 5 bases stayed unmatched. The CDR3 is made up of 15 amino acids. CDR3 sequence reads: CASSLTGGAYTEVFF. CDR3 DNA, as far as it was read: TGTGCCAGCAGTCTCACAGGGGGCGCGTACACAGAAGTCTTC.

Remarks on this clone: Germline and genes here are mouse. Read coverage stops 1 residue before the CDR3 terminus; the germline J gene supplies the remainder. The genes are TRBV12-1 and TRBJ1-2, with TRBD1 matching 9 bases. Germline V gene data show CDR1 as SGHSN and CDR2 as HYEKVE. The CDR3 consists of 15 residues. V was clipped by 3 bases and J by 4 bases; unmatched bases: 8. CDR3: CASSWDRAQGSDYTF. The CDR3 bases that were read are TGTGCCAGCTCTTGGGACAGGGCCCAAGGCTCCGACTACACC. The whole variable domain, remainder taken from reference TRBV12-1 and TRBJ1-2, is DSGVVQSPRHIIKEKGGRSVLTCIPISGHSNVVWYQQTLGKELKFLIQHYEKVERDKGFLPSRFSVQQFDDYHSEMNMSALELEDSAMYFCASSWDRAQGSDYTFGSGTRLLVI.

On this clone: Gene names and germline match the mouse. The CDR3 end falls 1 residue outside the read, so it is completed with the germline J gene. The V and J genes are TRBV26 and TRBJ2-3; D not certain. V gave up 3 bases and J gave up 0 bases, with 4 bases separating them. Germline V CDR1 and CDR2: KGHPV, FQNQEV (reference sequence). The CDR3 runs 13 residues. CDR3 in amino acids: CASSLLSAETLYF. The covered CDR3 bases are TGTGCCAGCAGTCTTCTTAGTGCAGAAACGCTGTAT.

A note on this clone: Mouse names are used for the genes. Read coverage stops 1 residue before the CDR3 terminus; the germline J gene supplies the remainder. The chain has TRBV12-1 and TRBJ2-7; 7 bases fit TRBD2. Germline V gene lookup returns CDR1 SGHSN and CDR2 HYEKVE. V gave up 4 bases and J gave up 2 bases; unmatched junction bases: 1. CDR3 length: 12 residues. Partial CDR3 DNA: TGTGCCAGCTCGGGGGGGGCCTATGAACAGTAC. The encoded protein is CASSGGAYEQY. The full CDR3 sequence reads CASSGGAYEQYF.

In its sample, this clone was seen once. Gene names are mouse gene names. With the read ending 1 residue before the CDR3 end, the germline J gene is used to fill in that end. V and J are TRBV4 and TRBJ2-7; possible D gene TRBD1, 6 bases. From germline, CDR1 is LGHDT and CDR2 YNNKQL (reference sequence). V was trimmed by 6 bases and J by 4 bases, leaving 7 bases between them. This CDR3 has 11 amino acids. CDR3 DNA, as far as it was read: TGTGCCAGCAGGGGACAATATGAACAGTAC. Translation: CASRGQYEQY. The whole CDR3 reads CASRGQYEQYF.

Details on this clone: Gene names and germline refer to mouse. The CDR3 is cut off 1 residue early in the read; its end comes from the germline J gene. V gene TRBV26 combines with J gene TRBJ1-6; D gene ambiguous. TRBJ1-6 is designated an ORF whose function remains uncertain. Germline V CDR1 and CDR2: KGHPV, FQNQEV (reference sequence). CDR3 length: 14 amino acids. The ends were cut back, 2 bases at V and 0 bases at J, with 2 bases in the middle. This chain's CDR3 is CASSLNSYNSPLYF. The DNA read from the CDR3 is TGTGCCAGCAGTCTGAATTCCTATAATTCGCCCCTCTAC.

Turning to this clone: Gene names follow the mouse nomenclature. CDR3 loop: CASGTGGGQDTQYF. The CDR3 bases that were read are TGTGCCAGCGGGACAGGGGGCGGCCAAGACACCCAGTAC. The chain recombines TRBV13-2 with TRBJ2-5; 10 bases agree with TRBD1. The sequenced fragment ends 1 residue before the CDR3 boundary, so the rest is inferred from the germline J gene. CDR1 and CDR2 from the germline V gene are NNHNN and SYGAGS (reference sequence). This CDR3 is built from 14 residues. V trimming: 5 bases; J trimming: 2 bases; junction bases outside the gene matches: 2.

This clone was counted between two and nine times. Gene names are the mouse ones. The read halts 1 residue ahead of the CDR3 end, with the missing end drawn from the germline J gene. This sequence joins TRBV29 and TRBJ2-4, with 7 bases fitting TRBD2. CDR3 length: 13 residues. Germline assignment: CDR1 MSHET and CDR2 SYDVDS. Trimming removed 6 bases from V and 0 bases from J; junction bases left unmatched: 0. Incomplete CDR3 DNA: TGTGCTAGCAGCTGGGGGAGTCAAAACACCTTGTAC. It specifies CASSWGSQNTLY. The entire CDR3 protein is CASSWGSQNTLYF.

By proportion, this clone is medium-sized (0.01 to 0.1%). The gene names here belong to mouse. Read data end 1 residue before the CDR3 end; the end is taken from the germline J gene. The V and J genes are TRBV26 and TRBJ1-1, with D hard to call. Trimming removed 0 bases at V and 5 bases at J, with 4 bases between. Germline V lookup: CDR1 KGHPV, CDR2 FQNQEV (reference sequence). This CDR3 has 12 residues. CDR3 residues: CASSLSRTEVFF. The covered CDR3 bases are TGTGCCAGCAGTCTGTCTAGGACAGAAGTCTTC.

Within the sample, this clone is medium-sized. Genes here carry mouse names. The CDR3 end lies 1 residue beyond the end of the read and is filled in from the germline J gene. This chain uses TRBV26 with TRBJ2-7, with D perhaps matching TRBD2 (6 bases). CDR3 length: 13 residues. The germline V gene has CDR1 KGHPV and CDR2 FQNQEV (reference sequence). With 2 bases removed from V and 3 bases from J, the gap between germline ends came to 8 bases. The sequenced part of the CDR3 DNA is TGTGCCAGCAGTCTGGACTGGAGCTATGAACAGTAC. It yields the protein CASSLDWSYEQY. The whole CDR3 protein reads CASSLDWSYEQYF.

With regard to this clone: Gene names and germline refer to mouse. The read ends 1 residue shy of where the CDR3 ends; the end is completed using the germline J gene. The gene calls are TRBV26 and TRBJ2-7; 11 nucleotides align to TRBD2. The CDR3 totals 12 residues. Trimming at V came to 4 bases and at J to 7 bases, leaving 0 bases not matched to a gene. The germline V gene encodes CDR1 KGHPV and CDR2 FQNQEV (reference sequence). CDR3 DNA, as far as it was read: TGTGCCAGCAGTCGGACTGGGGGGGAACAGTAC. Translated, it gives CASSRTGGEQY. From start to end, the CDR3 is CASSRTGGEQYF.

This clone is termed large. All gene names here are mouse names. The read ends 1 residue before the CDR3 terminus; that terminus is restored from the germline J gene. The V call is TRBV26, the J call TRBJ1-3; D unresolved. V was cut by 6 bases and J by 0 bases, with 6 bases left in between. The CDR3 extends over 13 amino acids. Germline V gene data show CDR1 as KGHPV and CDR2 as FQNQEV (reference sequence). The part of the CDR3 DNA that was read is TGTGCCAGCAGGGGTCATTCTGGAAATACGCTCTAT. It is translated as CASRGHSGNTLY. The full CDR3 reads CASRGHSGNTLYF.